In its sample, the clone carrying this T cell receptor beta chain was seen once. Both about-4-week and about-12-week second-dose recipients were combined. The CDR3 spans 14 residues. Trimming took 2 bases from V and 3 from J, leaving 10 bases between them. Germline CDR1 is SGDLS and CDR2 is YYNGEE. This table comes from immunoSEQ multiplex PCR, and its TCRdb copy is limited to in-frame clones, with some not included. The repertoire holds approximately 150,000 clones, about nine tenths seen once, with 1.5% to 2% in the top ten. The sample originates from a study of T cell responses to AZD1222 COVID-19 vaccine.

This specimen consisted of peripheral blood, obtained 28 days after the second AZD1222 dose. The sequence was collected from an adult who received the AZD1222 COVID-19 vaccine. The chain is built from TRBV9 and TRBJ2-3, with D maybe TRBD2 (6 bases). The CDR3 DNA sequence: TGTGCCAGCAGCGTCGGCGGGATGACAGATACGCAGTATTTT. Protein: CASSVGGMTDTQYF. The entire variable domain, with the rest obtained from reference TRBV9 and TRBJ2-3, is as follows: DSGVTQTPKHLITATGQRVTLRCSPRSGDLSVYWYQQSLDQGLQFLIQYYNGEERAKGNILERFSAQQFPDLHSELNLSSLELGDSALYFCASSVGGMTDTQYFGPGTRLTVL.